The present entry profiles one TCR beta chain with its context. Its specific antigen is unknown. No much larger clone is present one base from it, and per-base qualities are unavailable. The record originates from a study of T cell responses to AZD1222 COVID-19 vaccine (dated by TCRdb to the early 2020s). Study-wide context: AZD1222 recipients whose second dose came at about 4 weeks and those whose second dose came at about 12 weeks were combined into one group, since spike-specific TCR depth and breadth did not differ between the two schedules. Enrollment into the trials was organized by age into subgroups of 18-55, 56-69 and 70-plus years, and those subgroups contained about 160, 30 and 59 TCR-sequenced participants, respectively. A total of approximately 240 trial participants underwent TCR sequencing, of whom nearly 210 had received two doses of AZD1222 and around 25 had received two doses of the MenACWY control vaccine.

The CDR3 regions of human TCRbeta chains were analyzed by immunosequencing. In the authors' own workflow: Repertoire TCRs were matched against a reference library of SARS-CoV-2-specific TCRs generated with the MIRA antigen-specificity platform. Breadth was defined as the fraction of unique TCRs that were SARS-CoV-2-associated. Depth was defined as the fraction of total T cells that were SARS-CoV-2-associated. Using the MIRA data, each spike-specific TCR was assigned both to the spike region to which the TCR was reactive and to a CD4 or CD8 class. Log10-transformed breadth and depth values were compared by one-way ANOVA with Sidak's multiple comparisons tests. TCRdb retrieved this table from immuneACCESS and kept in-frame rearrangements only. Not all clones are present; in checked studies, unresolved V genes account for under half, and no reason is known for the remainder. The V and J calls and clone size were taken over from that table, and D and trimming were inferred from the DNA. The sample table shows roughly 120,000 clones, and roughly 89% are seen once. In total, the top ten clones hold 5% to 6% of the sample.

On the study overall, not on this receptor specifically: The vaccine-associated CD4 TCRs covered the entire spike protein, and the dominant responses fell in regions 160-218 and 743-854. After two AZD1222 doses, spike-specific TCR breadth and depth were significantly higher than at day 0 and than in MenACWY recipients. Participants were mostly white British, with more females than males. The authors suggested clonal diversity may have been underestimated. Conclusions about previously exposed vaccinees were limited because only six AZD1222 recipients were SARS-CoV-2 seropositive at baseline. Nearly half of unique spike-specific TCRs reportedly recognized epitopes outside regions mutated in the B.1.351 and B.1.1.7 variants. Because no day 14 peak-response samples were available, repertoires were characterized only after the peak T cell response. The 56-69-year group was small, and its depth increase did not reach significance, likely because of low power.

Per the germline V gene (reference sequence), LNHDA is the CDR1 and SQIVND is the CDR2. The CDR3 sequence holds 12 residues, the cysteine and phenylalanine included. Just CDR3 DNA is preserved here, 36 bases in frame from base 1. The V and J ends are trimmed by 4 bases and 8 bases, leaving 11 bases between them. Taken with the paper, the label for time point translates to: baseline before first vaccination. The vaccinee samples were drawn from two UK trials, COV001 and COV002, one of which was a single-blind randomized controlled phase 2/3 trial testing AZD1222 (ChAdOx1 nCoV-19) in healthy adults. Trial participant PBMC samples were collected at day 0 and day 28 after the second dose for TCRbeta chain sequencing.

Here the chain combines TRBV19 and TRBJ1-1, with an unclear D gene assignment. The sequencing here drew on peripheral blood, taken on day 0 of AZD1222 vaccination. This sequence was found in an adult in good health. CDR3 region: CASSSGEGEAFF. In nucleotides, the sequence is TGTGCCAGTAGTAGCGGAGAGGGCGAAGCTTTCTTT.